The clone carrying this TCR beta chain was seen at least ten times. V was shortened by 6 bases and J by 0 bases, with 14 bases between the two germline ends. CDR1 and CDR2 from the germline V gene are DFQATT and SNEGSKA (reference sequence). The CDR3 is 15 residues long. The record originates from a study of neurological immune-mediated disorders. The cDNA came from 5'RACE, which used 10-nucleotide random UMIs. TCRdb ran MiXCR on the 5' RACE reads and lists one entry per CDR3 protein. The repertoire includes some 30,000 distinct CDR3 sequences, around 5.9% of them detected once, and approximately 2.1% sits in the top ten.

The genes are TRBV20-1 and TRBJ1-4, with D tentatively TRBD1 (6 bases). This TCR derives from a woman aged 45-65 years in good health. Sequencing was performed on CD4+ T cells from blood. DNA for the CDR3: TGCAGTGCGCCCGACAGGATCTCAACTAATGAAAAACTGTTTTTT. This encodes CSAPDRISTNEKLFF.